This section outlines one T cell receptor (beta chain) sequence together with its context. Its antigen is not known. Method: immunoSEQ multiplex PCR; TCRdb's copy keeps in-frame clones and lacks some. The repertoire includes some 45,000 clones, 77% of them detected once, and approximately 3.5% sits in the top ten. PCR or immunohistochemistry showed mismatch repair deficiency in every enrolled patient. TCR sequencing covered a few patients who responded to pembrolizumab. The data belong to a study of PD-1 blockade in mismatch repair-deficient tumors. Study-level information: All were previously treated, progressing patients with over 9 mismatch repair-deficient cancer types.

Study conclusions and caveats: Tumor-resident clones, often absent from pretreatment blood, expanded after pembrolizumab and then contracted.

V was pared by 5 bases and J by 4 bases, with 9 bases of the junction left unmatched. The germline CDR1 and CDR2 sequences are LNHDA and SQIVND (reference sequence). This CDR3 contains 16 residues. This sequence joins TRBV19 and TRBJ2-3; 10 nucleotides line up with TRBD2. Sequences were derived from PBMCs, sampled before pembrolizumab treatment. The source is an adult with mismatch repair-deficient cancer. In nucleotides, the CDR3 is TGTGCCAGTAGTCTCCCTAGCGGGAGTTGGCCAGATACGCAGTATTTT. The encoded protein is CASSLPSGSWPDTQYF.